The T cell receptor (beta chain) under discussion was sequenced for a study of immune evolution from preneoplasia to lung adenocarcinoma. Repertoires were generated with immunoSEQ multiplex PCR, while TCRdb's copy carries only in-frame clones and drops some. Of several thousand clones listed, roughly 85% were seen once; the top ten hold around 2.8%. The CDR3 covers 19 residues. The V end was cut by 4 bases, the J end by 1 base, with 24 bases between. Germline lookup yields CDR1 SGDLS and CDR2 YYNGEE. This clone turned up a few times. Sequencing was done on a sample of FFPE invasive lung adenocarcinoma tissue. The chain links TRBV9 to TRBJ2-1; D may be TRBD2 (6 bases). The sequence derives from a person aged 50-59 years with lung adenocarcinoma. CDR3 nucleotides: TGTGCCAGCAGCTCCACCCCGTGGGCAGCGGGTCCTTCCTACAATGAGCAGTTCTTC. Protein product: CASSSTPWAAGPSYNEQFF.